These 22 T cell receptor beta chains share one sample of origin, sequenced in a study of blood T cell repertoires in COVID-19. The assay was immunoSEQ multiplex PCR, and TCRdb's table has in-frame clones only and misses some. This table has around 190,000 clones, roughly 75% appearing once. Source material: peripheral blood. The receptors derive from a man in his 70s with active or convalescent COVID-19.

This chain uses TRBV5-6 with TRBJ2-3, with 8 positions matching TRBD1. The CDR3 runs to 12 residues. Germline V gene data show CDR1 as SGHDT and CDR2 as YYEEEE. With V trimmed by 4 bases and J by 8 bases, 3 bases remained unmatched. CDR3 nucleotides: TGTGCCAGCAGCCGGACAGGGCTTACGCAGTATTTT. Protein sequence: CASSRTGLTQYF. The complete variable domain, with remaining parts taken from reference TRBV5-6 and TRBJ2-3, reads DAGVTQSPTHLIKTRGQQVTLRCSPKSGHDTVSWYQQALGQGPQFIFQYYEEEERQRGNFPDRFSGHQFPNYSSELNVNALLLGDSALYLCASSRTGLTQYFGPGTRLTVL.

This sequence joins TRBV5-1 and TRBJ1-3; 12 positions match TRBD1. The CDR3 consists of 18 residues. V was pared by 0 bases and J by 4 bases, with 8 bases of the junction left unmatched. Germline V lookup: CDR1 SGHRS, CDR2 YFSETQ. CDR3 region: CASSLDGTGGRSGNTIYF. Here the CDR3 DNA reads TGCGCCAGCAGCTTGGATGGGACAGGGGGCAGAAGCGGAAACACCATATATTTT.

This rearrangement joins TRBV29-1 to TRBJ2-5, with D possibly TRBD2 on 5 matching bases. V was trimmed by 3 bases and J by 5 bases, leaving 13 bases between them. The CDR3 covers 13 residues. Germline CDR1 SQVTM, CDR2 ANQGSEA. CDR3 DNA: TGCAGCGTTGAGGCTAGCATTTGGGAGACCCAGTACTTC. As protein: CSVEASIWETQYF.

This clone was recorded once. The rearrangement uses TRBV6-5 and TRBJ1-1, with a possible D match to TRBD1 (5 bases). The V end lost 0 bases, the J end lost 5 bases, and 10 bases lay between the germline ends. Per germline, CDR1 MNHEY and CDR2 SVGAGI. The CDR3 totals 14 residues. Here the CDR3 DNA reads TGTGCCAGCAGTTACTCGTGGGAGGGGACTGAAGCTTTCTTT. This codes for CASSYSWEGTEAFF.

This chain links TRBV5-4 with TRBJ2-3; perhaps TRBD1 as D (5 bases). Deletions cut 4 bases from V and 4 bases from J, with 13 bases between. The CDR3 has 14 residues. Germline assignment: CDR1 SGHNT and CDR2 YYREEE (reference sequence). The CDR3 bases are TGTGCCAGCAGCCTAGGGGCCGCAGCAGATACGCAGTATTTT. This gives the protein CASSLGAAADTQYF. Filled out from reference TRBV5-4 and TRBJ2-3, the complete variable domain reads ETGVTQSPTHLIKTRGQQVTLRCSSQSGHNTVSWYQQALGQGPQFIFQYYREEENGRGNFPPRFSGLQFPNYSSELNVNALELDDSALYLCASSLGAAADTQYFGPGTRLTVL.

The CDR3 region is CSASLQARQETQYF. The CDR3 nucleotides are TGCAGTGCTAGTTTACAGGCCCGCCAAGAGACCCAGTACTTC. The chain employs TRBV20-1 and TRBJ2-5, with D possibly matching TRBD1 (5 bases). V dropped 3 bases and J dropped 1 base, with 12 bases sitting between them. Germline V gene data show CDR1 as DFQATT and CDR2 as SNEGSKA (reference sequence). The CDR3 runs to 14 residues.

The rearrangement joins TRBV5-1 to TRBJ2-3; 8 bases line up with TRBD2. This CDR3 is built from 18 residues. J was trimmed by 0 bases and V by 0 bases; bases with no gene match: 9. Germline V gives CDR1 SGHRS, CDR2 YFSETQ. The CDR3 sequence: CASSLVGAGGPSTDTQYF. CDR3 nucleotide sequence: TGCGCCAGCAGCTTGGTAGGGGCGGGGGGCCCTAGCACAGATACGCAGTATTTT. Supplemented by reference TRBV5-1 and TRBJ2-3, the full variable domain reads KAGVTQTPRYLIKTRGQQVTLSCSPISGHRSVSWYQQTPGQGLQFLFEYFSETQRNKGNFPGRFSGRQFSNSRSEMNVSTLELGDSALYLCASSLVGAGGPSTDTQYFGPGTRLTVL.

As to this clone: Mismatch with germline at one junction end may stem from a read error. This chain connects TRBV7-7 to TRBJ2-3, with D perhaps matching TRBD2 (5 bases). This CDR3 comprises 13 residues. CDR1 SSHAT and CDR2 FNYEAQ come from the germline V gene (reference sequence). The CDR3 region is CASSSSLGDTQYF. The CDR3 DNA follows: TGTGCTAGCAGCTCTAGCCTAGGGGATACGCAGTATTTT.

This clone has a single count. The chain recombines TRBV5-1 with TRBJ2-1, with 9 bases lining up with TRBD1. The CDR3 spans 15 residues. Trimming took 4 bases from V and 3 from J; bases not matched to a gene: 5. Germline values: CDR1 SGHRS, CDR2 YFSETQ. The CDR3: CASSIQGAVYNEQFF. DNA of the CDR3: TGCGCCAGCAGCATACAGGGGGCTGTCTACAATGAGCAGTTCTTC.

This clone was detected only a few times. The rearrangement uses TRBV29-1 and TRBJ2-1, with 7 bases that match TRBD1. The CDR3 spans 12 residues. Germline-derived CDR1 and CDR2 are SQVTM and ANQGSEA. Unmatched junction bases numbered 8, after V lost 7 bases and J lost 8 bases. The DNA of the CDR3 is TGCAGCGCCGGGACAGATCTCCATGAGCAGTTCTTC. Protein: CSAGTDLHEQFF.

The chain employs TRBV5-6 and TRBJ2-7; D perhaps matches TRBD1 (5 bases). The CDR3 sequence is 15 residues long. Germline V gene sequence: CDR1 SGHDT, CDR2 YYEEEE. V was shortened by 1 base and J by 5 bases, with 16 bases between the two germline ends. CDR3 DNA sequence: TGTGCCAGCAGCTTGAGGGGAAGGGATTTGGACGAGCAGTACTTC. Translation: CASSLRGRDLDEQYF. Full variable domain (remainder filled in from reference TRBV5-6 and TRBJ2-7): DAGVTQSPTHLIKTRGQQVTLRCSPKSGHDTVSWYQQALGQGPQFIFQYYEEEERQRGNFPDRFSGHQFPNYSSELNVNALLLGDSALYLCASSLRGRDLDEQYFGPGTRLTVT.

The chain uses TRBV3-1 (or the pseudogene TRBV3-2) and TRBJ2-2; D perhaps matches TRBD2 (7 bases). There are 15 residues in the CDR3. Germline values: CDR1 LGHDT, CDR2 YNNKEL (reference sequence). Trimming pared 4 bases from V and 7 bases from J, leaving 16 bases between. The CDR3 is CASSLGGGERGELFF. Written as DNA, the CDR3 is TGTGCCAGCAGCCTTGGGGGGGGCGAACGCGGGGAGCTGTTTTTT.

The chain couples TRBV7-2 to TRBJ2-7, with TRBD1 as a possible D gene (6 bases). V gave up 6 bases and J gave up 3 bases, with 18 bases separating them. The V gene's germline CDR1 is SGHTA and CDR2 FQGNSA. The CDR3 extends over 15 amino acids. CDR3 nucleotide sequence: TGTGCCAGCAGACGAGGGGAAGGGGGAGACTACGAGCAGTACTTC. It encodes CASRRGEGGDYEQYF.

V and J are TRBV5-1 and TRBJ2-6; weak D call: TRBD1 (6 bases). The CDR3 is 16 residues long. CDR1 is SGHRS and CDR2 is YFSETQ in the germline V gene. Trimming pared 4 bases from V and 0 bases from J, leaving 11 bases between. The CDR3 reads CASSLEDSSGANVLTF. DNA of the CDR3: TGCGCCAGCAGCCTCGAGGACAGCTCTGGGGCCAACGTCCTGACTTTC.

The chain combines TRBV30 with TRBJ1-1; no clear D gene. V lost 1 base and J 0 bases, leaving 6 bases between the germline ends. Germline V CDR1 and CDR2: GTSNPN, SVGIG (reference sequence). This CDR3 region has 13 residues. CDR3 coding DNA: TGTGCCTGGAGTGGGACTGTGAACACTGAAGCTTTCTTT. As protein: CAWSGTVNTEAFF.

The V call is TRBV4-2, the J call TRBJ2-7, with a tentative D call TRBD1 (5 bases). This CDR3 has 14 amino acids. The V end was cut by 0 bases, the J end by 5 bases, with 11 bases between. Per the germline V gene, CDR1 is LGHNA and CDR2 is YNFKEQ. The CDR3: CASSQEAGIHEQYF. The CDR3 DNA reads TGTGCCAGCAGCCAAGAGGCAGGGATACACGAGCAGTACTTC.

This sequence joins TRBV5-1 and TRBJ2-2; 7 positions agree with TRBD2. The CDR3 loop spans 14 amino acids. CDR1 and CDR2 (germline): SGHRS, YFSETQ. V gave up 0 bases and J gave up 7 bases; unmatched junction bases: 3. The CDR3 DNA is TGCGCCAGCAGCTTGGATCGGGAGGACGGGGAGCTGTTTTTT. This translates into CASSLDREDGELFF.

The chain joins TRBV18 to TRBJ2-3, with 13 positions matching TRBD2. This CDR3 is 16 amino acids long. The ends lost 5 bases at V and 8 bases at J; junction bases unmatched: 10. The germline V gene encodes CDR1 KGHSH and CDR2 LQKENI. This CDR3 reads CASSAGTSGDFGTQYF. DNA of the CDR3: TGTGCCAGCTCAGCGGGGACTAGCGGGGATTTTGGTACGCAGTATTTT.

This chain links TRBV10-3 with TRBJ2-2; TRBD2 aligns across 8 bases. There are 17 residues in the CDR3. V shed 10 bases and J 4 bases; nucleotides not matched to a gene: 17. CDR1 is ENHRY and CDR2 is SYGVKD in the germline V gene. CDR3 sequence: CATGSWERESGTGELFF. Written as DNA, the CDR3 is TGTGCCACAGGGTCCTGGGAGCGGGAGTCGGGCACCGGGGAGCTGTTTTTT.

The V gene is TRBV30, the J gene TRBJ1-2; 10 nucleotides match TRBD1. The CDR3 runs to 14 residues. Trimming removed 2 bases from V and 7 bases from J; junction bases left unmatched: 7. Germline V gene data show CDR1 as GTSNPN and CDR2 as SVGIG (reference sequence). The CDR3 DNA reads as TGTGCCTGGAGTAACGACAGGGGGCGGGGTGGCTACACCTTC. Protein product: CAWSNDRGRGGYTF.

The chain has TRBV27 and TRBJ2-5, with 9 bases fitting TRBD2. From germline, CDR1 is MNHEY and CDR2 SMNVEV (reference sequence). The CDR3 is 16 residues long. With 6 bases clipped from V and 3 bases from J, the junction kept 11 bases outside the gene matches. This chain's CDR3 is CASRFNWRGGEETQYF. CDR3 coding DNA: TGTGCCAGCAGGTTTAATTGGCGGGGGGGCGAAGAGACCCAGTACTTC.

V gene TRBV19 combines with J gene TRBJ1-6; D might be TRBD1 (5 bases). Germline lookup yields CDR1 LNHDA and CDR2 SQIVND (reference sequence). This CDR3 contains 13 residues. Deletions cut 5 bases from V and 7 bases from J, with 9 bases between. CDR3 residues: CASSGAENSPLHF. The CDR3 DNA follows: TGTGCCAGTAGTGGGGCGGAGAATTCACCCCTCCACTTT.